The clone carrying this TCR beta chain has a handful of counts. Its matching antigen is unknown. This record comes from a study of T cells in Graves' hyperthyroidism and ophthalmopathy. Study-wide points: Blood held most thyroid clonotypes expanded above 0.001 frequency.

Thyroid ultrasound, orbital computed tomography, clinical symptoms, and serum thyroxine and TRAb underpinned diagnoses. It was RNA transcripts that yielded the amplified TCR beta CDR3 regions. Initially, a first-round RT-PCR of the TCR CDR3 employed the HTBI primer set. TCRdb itself ran the multiplex PCR reads through MiXCR, one entry per CDR3 protein. The repertoire holds about 320,000 distinct CDR3 sequences, with over 15% as singletons. V was shortened by 0 bases and J by 4 bases, with 12 bases between the two germline ends. The length of the CDR3 is 16 residues. Germline loops: CDR1 MGHRA, CDR2 YSYEKL.

V is TRBV4-1 and J is TRBJ1-4; D gene unclear. Sequenced input: blood. The clonotype originates from a man aged 25-45 years with Graves' hyperthyroidism. Here the CDR3 reads CASSQDSNRVNEKLFF. Here the CDR3 DNA reads TGCGCCAGCAGCCAAGACAGCAATAGAGTTAATGAAAAACTGTTTTTT.